This passage covers 4 T cell receptor beta chains from one sample sequenced in a study of human T cells and chemical hapten exposure. Documented time point: patch test 2, 6 weeks after DPC sensitization. The treatment was: therapeutic diphenylcyclopropenone sensitization with weekly scalp DPC. TCRdb recomputed calls from the RACE reads with MiXCR, one row per CDR3 protein. The sample lists about 110,000 distinct CDR3 sequences, 9.2% occurring once. The material was whole blood, obtained in connection with sensitization to the hapten diphenylcyclopropenone (DPC). The receptor source for this set is a woman in her 40s with alopecia areata. Some clones in this sample may be carry-over from other donors' samples.

As for this clonotype: A much more abundant neighbour one base away suggests this may be a read error. In DNA, the CDR3 is TGTGCCAGCAGTTGGGCCCCAGCAAAGCCAACTAATGAAAAACTGATTTTT. Translation gives CASSWAPAKPTNEKLIF. V usage is TRBV28 and J usage is TRBJ1-4; D unclear. Per the germline V gene, CDR1 is MDHEN and CDR2 is SYDVKM. The CDR3 is made up of 17 amino acids. Drawing the rest from reference TRBV28 and TRBJ1-4, the complete variable domain is DVKVTQSSRYLVKRTGEKVFLECVQDMDHENMFWYRQDPGLGLRLIYFSYDVKMKEKGDIPEGYSVSREKKERFSLILESASTNQTSMYLCASSWAPAKPTNEKLIFGSGTQLSVL.

Concerning this clonotype itself: A junction boundary mismatches the germline segment, possibly from a read error. V gene TRBV7-2 combines with J gene TRBJ2-2; D is possibly TRBD2 (6 bases). CDR3 length equals 14 residues. Germline V CDR1 and CDR2: SGHTA, FQGNSA. CDR3 DNA sequence: TGTGCCAGCAGCTCGGGAGCGCAGACCTCCGAGCTATTTTTT. It encodes CASSSGAQTSELFF.

This clonotype was observed a few times. The rearrangement uses TRBV6-2 or TRBV6-3 and TRBJ2-1; 9 bases are shared with TRBD1. The CDR3 consists of 15 residues. Germline CDR1 reads MNHEY; CDR2 reads SVGEGT. The J segment lost 8 bases and the V segment lost 6 bases, leaving 11 bases of the junction unmatched. The CDR3 here is CASSWGQGSWYEQFF. For the CDR3, the DNA is TGTGCCAGCAGCTGGGGACAGGGCTCATGGTATGAGCAGTTCTTC.

The rearrangement uses TRBV5-1 and TRBJ2-5; 11 bases align to TRBD2. The V and J ends lost 9 bases and 1 base, in that order; junction bases with no gene match: 11. Germline V gene lookup returns CDR1 SGHRS and CDR2 YFSETQ. The CDR3 consists of 16 residues. This CDR3 reads CATKSPGTSGQETQYF. The DNA for the CDR3 is TGCGCCACCAAAAGTCCCGGGACTAGCGGCCAAGAGACCCAGTACTTC.